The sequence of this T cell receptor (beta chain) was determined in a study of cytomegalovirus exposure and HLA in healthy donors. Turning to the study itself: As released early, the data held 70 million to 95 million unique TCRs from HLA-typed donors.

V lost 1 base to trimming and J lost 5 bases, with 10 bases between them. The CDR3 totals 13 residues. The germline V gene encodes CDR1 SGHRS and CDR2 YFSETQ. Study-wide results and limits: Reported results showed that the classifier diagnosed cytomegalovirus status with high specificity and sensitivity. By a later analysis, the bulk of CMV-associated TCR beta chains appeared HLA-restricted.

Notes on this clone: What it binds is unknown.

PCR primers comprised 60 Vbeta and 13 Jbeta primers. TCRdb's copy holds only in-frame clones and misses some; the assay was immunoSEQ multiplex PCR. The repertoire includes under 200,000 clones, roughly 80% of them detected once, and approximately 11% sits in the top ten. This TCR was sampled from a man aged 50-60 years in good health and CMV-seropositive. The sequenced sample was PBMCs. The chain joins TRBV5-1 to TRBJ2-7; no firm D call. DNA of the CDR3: TGCGCCAGCAGCTTGAATATGGTAGACGAGCAGTACTTC. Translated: CASSLNMVDEQYF.